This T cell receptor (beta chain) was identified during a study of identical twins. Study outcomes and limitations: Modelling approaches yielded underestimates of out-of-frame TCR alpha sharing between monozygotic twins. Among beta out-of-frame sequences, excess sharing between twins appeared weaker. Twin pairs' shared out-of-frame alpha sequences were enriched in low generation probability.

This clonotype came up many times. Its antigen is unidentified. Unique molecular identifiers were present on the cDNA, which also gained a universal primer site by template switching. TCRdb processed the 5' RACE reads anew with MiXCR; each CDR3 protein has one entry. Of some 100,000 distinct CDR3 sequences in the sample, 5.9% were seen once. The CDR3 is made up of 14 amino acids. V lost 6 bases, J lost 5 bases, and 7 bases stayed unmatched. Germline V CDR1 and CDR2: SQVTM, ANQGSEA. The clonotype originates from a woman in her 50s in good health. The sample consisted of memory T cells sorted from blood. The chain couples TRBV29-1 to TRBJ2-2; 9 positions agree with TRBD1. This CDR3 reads CSVQGQGVTGELFF. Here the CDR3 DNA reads TGCAGCGTCCAGGGACAGGGAGTGACCGGGGAGCTGTTTTTT.